A single sample is the source of the 22 T cell receptor beta chains below, sequenced in a study of cytotoxic CD8 clonotypes in ibrutinib-treated CLL. The repertoire was sequenced with immunoSEQ multiplex PCR; TCRdb's copy has only in-frame clones and lacks some. The data hold 160,000 or so clones, with 81% observed a single time. The sample here was PBMCs, taken after 12 months of ibrutinib treatment. These receptors were taken from a human donor with chronic lymphocytic leukemia.

CDR3 sequence reads: CASSRGTGYYEQYF. The CDR3 region has the DNA TGTGCCAGCAGCCGAGGGACAGGATACTACGAGCAGTACTTC. V is TRBV7-2 and J is TRBJ2-7; 8 bases agree with TRBD1. J lost 3 bases, V lost 5 bases, and 6 bases had no gene match. Germline values: CDR1 SGHTA, CDR2 FQGNSA. The CDR3 spans 14 residues.

This clone has just a few counts. This sequence joins TRBV7-6 and TRBJ1-2, with D perhaps matching TRBD1 (5 bases). V lost 5 bases and J 4 bases, leaving 14 bases between the germline ends. The germline V gene encodes CDR1 SGHVS and CDR2 FNYEAQ. This CDR3 contains 14 residues. CDR3 DNA sequence: TGTGCCAGCAGCCCCCCGGGGGGTGCCTATGGCTACACCTTC. It yields the protein CASSPPGGAYGYTF. The full variable domain, rest sourced from reference TRBV7-6 and TRBJ1-2, is GAGVSQSPRYKVTKRGQDVALRCDPISGHVSLYWYRQALGQGPEFLTYFNYEAQQDKSGLPNDRFSAERPEGSISTLTIQRTEQRDSAMYRCASSPPGGAYGYTFGSGTRLTVV.

The chain carries TRBV19 and TRBJ1-5; D unresolved. The germline gives CDR1 LNHDA, CDR2 SQIVND (reference sequence). Trimming pared 7 bases from V and 6 bases from J, leaving 16 bases between. This CDR3 spans 14 amino acids. This CDR3 is CASTRRQSSQPQHF. Written as DNA, the CDR3 is TGTGCCAGTACCAGGAGGCAGAGTAGTCAGCCCCAGCATTTT.

J is TRBJ2-7 and V is TRBV7-2; TRBD1 agrees at 8 bases. V lost 1 base, J lost 7 bases, and 3 bases stayed unmatched. Germline loops: CDR1 SGHTA, CDR2 FQGNSA. There are 13 residues in the CDR3. This CDR3 is CASSLGRGREQYF. CDR3 DNA: TGTGCCAGCAGCTTAGGCAGGGGGCGTGAGCAGTACTTC.

This rearrangement joins TRBV4-1 to TRBJ1-2; D perhaps matches TRBD1 (5 bases). Trimming pared 3 bases from V and 7 bases from J, leaving 27 bases between. This CDR3 has 18 residues. Germline V gene data show CDR1 as MGHRA and CDR2 as YSYEKL. CDR3 sequence: CASSQRRMGEGDSSGYTF. In DNA form, the CDR3 reads TGCGCCAGCAGCCAGAGGAGGATGGGGGAGGGTGATTCGTCTGGCTACACCTTC.

The chain is built from TRBV7-8 and TRBJ1-5; D is possibly TRBD1 (6 bases). CDR3 length: 16 residues. The germline gives CDR1 SGHVS, CDR2 FQNEAQ. Trimming removed 0 bases from V and 6 bases from J, with 15 bases in between. CDR3 nucleotide sequence: TGTGCCAGCAGCTTAGCGGGAGGATTCAGGGGTCAGCCCCAGCATTTT. This sequence encodes CASSLAGGFRGQPQHF.

This sequence joins TRBV9 and TRBJ2-5; 7 bases align to TRBD2. The ends lost 0 bases at V and 1 base at J; junction bases unmatched: 6. The CDR3 is made up of 16 amino acids. Germline-derived CDR1 and CDR2 are SGDLS and YYNGEE. The CDR3 bases are TGTGCCAGCAGCGTAGATCCCAGCGGGGCCCAAGAGACCCAGTACTTC. Amino acid sequence: CASSVDPSGAQETQYF. The whole variable domain, remainder taken from reference TRBV9 and TRBJ2-5, is DSGVTQTPKHLITATGQRVTLRCSPRSGDLSVYWYQQSLDQGLQFLIQYYNGEERAKGNILERFSAQQFPDLHSELNLSSLELGDSALYFCASSVDPSGAQETQYFGPGTRLLVL.

CDR3 protein: CASRGQGDYEQYF. CDR3 bases: TGTGCCAGCAGGGGACAGGGGGACTACGAGCAGTACTTC. The rearrangement joins TRBV28 to TRBJ2-7, with 11 bases matching TRBD1. There are 13 residues in the CDR3. Trimming at V came to 6 bases and at J to 3 bases, leaving 1 base not matched to a gene. Germline CDR1 and CDR2: MDHEN and SYDVKM.

The gene calls are TRBV20-1 and TRBJ2-2; D not resolved. The CDR3 consists of 11 residues. Trimming took 5 bases from V and 7 from J, leaving 8 bases between them. The germline CDR1 and CDR2 sequences are DFQATT and SNEGSKA (reference sequence). DNA of the CDR3: TGCAGTGCTGGCCGATACGGGGAGCTGTTTTTT. Translated, it gives CSAGRYGELFF.

This sequence joins TRBV9 and TRBJ1-2; D is possibly TRBD1 (5 bases). The CDR3 is 15 residues long. The V and J ends lost 6 bases and 4 bases respectively, with 19 bases between them. Germline V gene data show CDR1 as SGDLS and CDR2 as YYNGEE. The CDR3 nucleotides are TGTGCCAGCAACTCAGAGGGAAGCGGGGCCTATGGCTACACCTTC. Its protein is CASNSEGSGAYGYTF. Complete variable domain (other parts from reference TRBV9 and TRBJ1-2): DSGVTQTPKHLITATGQRVTLRCSPRSGDLSVYWYQQSLDQGLQFLIQYYNGEERAKGNILERFSAQQFPDLHSELNLSSLELGDSALYFCASNSEGSGAYGYTFGSGTRLTVV.

The chain is built from TRBV7-2 and TRBJ1-5; 7 nucleotides agree with TRBD1. Germline CDR1 and CDR2: SGHTA and FQGNSA. V was pared by 1 base and J by 5 bases, with 8 bases of the junction left unmatched. The CDR3 consists of 16 residues. The CDR3 reads CASSLVGHRGYQPQHF. The DNA for the CDR3 is TGTGCCAGCAGCTTAGTTGGGCACAGGGGTTATCAGCCCCAGCATTTT. Supplemented by reference TRBV7-2 and TRBJ1-5, the full variable domain reads GAGVSQSPSNKVTEKGKDVELRCDPISGHTALYWYRQSLGQGLEFLIYFQGNSAPDKSGLPSDRFSAERTGGSVSTLTIQRTQQEDSAVYLCASSLVGHRGYQPQHFGDGTRLSIL.

This clone was detected only once. The chain joins TRBV6-5 to TRBJ2-1; possibly TRBD2 for D (5 bases). V shed 7 bases and J shed 10 bases, with 11 bases lying between them. The CDR3 extends over 11 amino acids. Germline V gene lookup returns CDR1 MNHEY and CDR2 SVGAGI. The CDR3 is CASIYRGEQFF. CDR3 in DNA: TGTGCCAGCATCTACCGGGGAGAGCAGTTCTTC.

This chain connects TRBV6-6 to TRBJ1-1; D is unresolved. Looked up from germline, CDR1 is MNHNY and CDR2 is SVGAGI (reference sequence). V dropped 0 bases and J dropped 1 base, with 3 bases sitting between them. This CDR3 is built from 13 residues. The CDR3 sequence is CASSYSENTEAFF. The CDR3, as DNA: TGTGCCAGCAGTTACTCAGAGAACACTGAAGCTTTCTTT.

V and J are TRBV30 and TRBJ1-5; D is possibly TRBD1 (5 bases). The germline gives CDR1 GTSNPN, CDR2 SVGIG (reference sequence). V dropped 2 bases and J dropped 9 bases, with 17 bases sitting between them. The CDR3 contains 14 residues. CDR3 DNA: TGTGCCTGGAGTTTGTCAGGGAATGTATTGCCCCAGCATTTT. The encoded protein is CAWSLSGNVLPQHF.

The CDR3 spells CAISVRGGYTGELFF. CDR3 in DNA: TGTGCCATCAGTGTTCGAGGGGGGTACACCGGGGAGCTGTTTTTT. The chain joins TRBV10-3 to TRBJ2-2; D may correspond to TRBD1 or TRBD2 (6 bases each). CDR3 length: 15 amino acids. Looked up from germline, CDR1 is ENHRY and CDR2 is SYGVKD. Trimming cost V 4 bases and J 3 bases, with 12 bases left between them.

This chain joins TRBV5-1 and TRBJ2-3; 7 bases are a match to TRBD2. This CDR3 spans 16 amino acids. The V segment lost 1 base and the J segment 0 bases; nucleotides outside the gene matches: 5. The germline V gene has CDR1 SGHRS and CDR2 YFSETQ. CDR3 coding DNA: TGCGCCAGCAGCTTGATTAGCGGGTTTAGCACAGATACGCAGTATTTT. Translated, it gives CASSLISGFSTDTQYF.

The chain recombines TRBV6-5 with TRBJ1-1; D is possibly TRBD1 (6 bases). The CDR3 is 13 residues long. The germline V gene has CDR1 MNHEY and CDR2 SVGAGI. With 5 bases removed from V and 2 bases from J, the gap between germline ends came to 9 bases. The CDR3 nucleotides are TGTGCCAGCAGTCCACAGGGTAACACTGAAGCTTTCTTT. Residues: CASSPQGNTEAFF.

The V call is TRBV5-1, the J call TRBJ2-3; D gene uncertain. Germline lookup yields CDR1 SGHRS and CDR2 YFSETQ. This CDR3 region has 14 residues. V lost 0 bases, J lost 4 bases, and 9 bases lay in between. The CDR3 DNA is TGCGCCAGCAGCTTGGCTGGACGCCCAGATACGCAGTATTTT. Encoded protein: CASSLAGRPDTQYF.

CDR3 region: CATSRTYRGLMETQYF. The DNA of the CDR3 is TGTGCCACCAGCAGGACGTACAGGGGGCTGATGGAGACCCAGTACTTC. The genes are TRBV15 and TRBJ2-5; 9 bases are a match to TRBD1. CDR3 size: 16 residues. The V gene end was trimmed by 3 bases and the J gene end by 5 bases; junction bases not matched to a gene: 10. CDR1 and CDR2 (germline): LNHNV, YYDKDF (reference sequence).

The genes are TRBV28 and TRBJ2-3; D is undetermined. The CDR3 spans 12 residues. V dropped 5 bases and J dropped 1 base, with 4 bases sitting between them. Germline V gene data show CDR1 as MDHEN and CDR2 as SYDVKM. CDR3 bases: TGTGCCAGCAGTAGCGGCACAGATACGCAGTATTTT. It specifies CASSSGTDTQYF.

V and J are TRBV14 and TRBJ2-7; 10 nucleotides match TRBD1. V shed 4 bases, J shed 5 bases, and the junction held 8 bases outside the gene matches. This CDR3 is 15 amino acids long. The germline V gene has CDR1 SGHDN and CDR2 FVKESK. The CDR3 region is CASSPWTGGRDEQYF. The CDR3, as DNA: TGTGCCAGCAGCCCGTGGACAGGGGGGCGCGACGAGCAGTACTTC.

The gene calls are TRBV19 and TRBJ2-1; unclear D gene. Germline CDR1 and CDR2: LNHDA and SQIVND (reference sequence). The CDR3 contains 14 residues. Deletions cut 4 bases from V and 6 bases from J, with 13 bases between. The CDR3 loop is CASSRNDPTNEQFF. The CDR3 bases are TGTGCCAGTAGTAGAAATGATCCCACCAATGAGCAGTTCTTC. Drawing the rest from reference TRBV19 and TRBJ2-1, the complete variable domain is DGGITQSPKYLFRKEGQNVTLSCEQNLNHDAMYWYRQDPGQGLRLIYYSQIVNDFQKGDIAEGYSVSREKKESFPLTVTSAQKNPTAFYLCASSRNDPTNEQFFGPGTRLTVL.